The T cell receptor beta chain described here comes from a study of T cell responses to AZD1222 COVID-19 vaccine. V trimming: 5 bases; J trimming: 7 bases; junction bases outside the gene matches: 9. Germline V lookup: CDR1 SGDLS, CDR2 YYNGEE. This CDR3 has 13 amino acids. General study results and limits: Unmutated variant regions are reportedly targeted by nearly half of spike-specific TCRs.

As regards this clone: Its antigen is unknown.

Data came from immunoSEQ multiplex PCR; TCRdb stores just in-frame clones and leaves some out. The data show roughly 150,000 clones, around 90% seen once. The chain combines TRBV9 with TRBJ2-7; 7 bases line up with TRBD2. The sequence was collected from an adult in good health. This sample comprised peripheral blood, obtained on day 0 of AZD1222 vaccination. This CDR3 reads CASSQGWEGEQYF. DNA for the CDR3: TGTGCCAGCAGTCAAGGGTGGGAGGGGGAGCAGTACTTC. The full variable domain, in which reference TRBV9 and TRBJ2-7 provide the parts outside the CDR3, is DSGVTQTPKHLITATGQRVTLRCSPRSGDLSVYWYQQSLDQGLQFLIQYYNGEERAKGNILERFSAQQFPDLHSELNLSSLELGDSALYFCASSQGWEGEQYFGPGTRLTVT.